This TCR beta chain comes out of a study of PD-1 blockade in classical Hodgkin lymphoma. Notes on the study in general: At C4D1, TCR diversity had climbed significantly for CD4+ cells, though not for CD8+ cells.

Exposure to brentuximab vedotin varied, and each patient had relapsed following autologous stem cell transplantation. Magnetic negative selection of thawed PBMCs was the method by which CD4+ T cells were purified. As concerns this clone: Its cognate antigen is unknown.

Sequencing was performed with immunoSEQ multiplex PCR; in TCRdb, only in-frame clones are kept and a portion is missing. This sample carries 31,000 or so clones, 85% to 90% of them seen once, and the ten largest clones take approximately 2.4%. Germline loops: CDR1 LNHDA, CDR2 SQIVND (reference sequence). With 8 bases clipped from V and 10 bases from J, the junction kept 5 bases outside the gene matches. The CDR3 runs to 11 residues. The sequencing here drew on CD4+ T cells from blood, taken at baseline. The receptor's source is a human donor with classical Hodgkin lymphoma. This rearrangement joins TRBV19 to TRBJ2-1; 7 positions match TRBD2. In DNA, the CDR3 is TGTGCCAGTCTCCAGCGGGAAGAGCAGTTCTTC. Protein sequence: CASLQREEQFF.